This is a list of T cell receptor beta chains from one sample in a study of B cell selection in AIRE deficiency. Assay: immunoSEQ multiplex PCR; the TCRdb copy retains only in-frame clones and omits some. The data show fewer than 30,000 clones, with roughly 95% seen just once and around 0.22% held by the top ten. Sequences were obtained from CD4+CD127+ conventional T cells sorted from PBMCs. These receptors were obtained from a human donor in good health. Both conserved end residues are part of each CDR3. The D gene is left open where the match is weak. Size tells how often a clone was seen (once, few, many) or the class of an expanded clone, and some rows leave it out.

v_call: TRBV15
d_call: TRBD1
clone_size: .
j_call: TRBJ2-7
cdr3_aa: CATSRDGTGSYEQYF
cdr3_nt: TGTGCCACCAGCAGAGATGGGACAGGGTCCTACGAGCAGTACTTC

v_call: TRBV6-5
d_call: .
clone_size: .
j_call: TRBJ1-4
cdr3_aa: CASSSTGRPNEKLFF
cdr3_nt: TGTGCCAGCAGTTCCACAGGGCGCCCTAATGAAAAACTGTTTTTT

v_call: TRBV7-9
d_call: .
clone_size: .
j_call: TRBJ2-7
cdr3_aa: CASSLEGRRQYF
cdr3_nt: TGTGCCAGCAGCTTAGAAGGACGCCGTCAGTACTTC

v_call: TRBV7-2
d_call: .
clone_size: .
j_call: TRBJ1-6
cdr3_aa: CASSLNSPLHF
cdr3_nt: TGTGCCAGCAGCCTAAATTCACCCCTCCACTTT

v_call: TRBV29-1
d_call: .
clone_size: .
j_call: TRBJ2-7
cdr3_aa: CSAGLGYEQYF
cdr3_nt: TGCAGCGCTGGTCTGGGTTACGAGCAGTACTTC

v_call: TRBV5-6
d_call: .
clone_size: .
j_call: TRBJ2-3
cdr3_aa: CASSLSLTGSTDTQYF
cdr3_nt: TGTGCCAGCAGCTTATCCCTTACGGGAAGCACAGATACGCAGTATTTT

v_call: TRBV4-2
d_call: .
clone_size: .
j_call: TRBJ1-1
cdr3_aa: CASSQVGAPGRDTEAFF
cdr3_nt: TGTGCCAGCAGCCAAGTCGGGGCCCCCGGGCGGGATACTGAAGCTTTCTTT

v_call: TRBV19
d_call: .
clone_size: .
j_call: TRBJ2-6
cdr3_aa: CASTRQTSGANVLTF
cdr3_nt: TGTGCCAGCACACGACAGACCTCTGGGGCCAACGTCCTGACTTTC

v_call: TRBV11-2
d_call: .
clone_size: once
j_call: TRBJ1-4
cdr3_aa: CASSLIGGSNEKLFF
cdr3_nt: TGTGCCAGCAGCTTAATTGGGGGTTCTAATGAAAAACTGTTTTTT

v_call: TRBV7-9
d_call: TRBD1
clone_size: .
j_call: TRBJ1-3
cdr3_aa: CASSLGADRAGNTIYF
cdr3_nt: TGTGCCAGCAGCTTAGGGGCTGACAGGGCTGGAAACACCATATATTTT

v_call: TRBV10-3
d_call: .
clone_size: .
j_call: TRBJ2-2
cdr3_aa: CAIRGAGELFF
cdr3_nt: TGTGCCATACGGGGCGCCGGGGAGCTGTTTTTT

v_call: TRBV7-3
d_call: TRBD1
clone_size: .
j_call: TRBJ2-6
cdr3_aa: CASSLTGASGANVLTF
cdr3_nt: TGTGCCAGCAGCCTAACAGGGGCCTCTGGGGCCAACGTCCTGACTTTC

v_call: TRBV7-3
d_call: .
clone_size: .
j_call: TRBJ2-1
cdr3_aa: CASSLDAAGYNEQFF
cdr3_nt: TGTGCCAGCAGCTTAGATGCTGCGGGCTACAATGAGCAGTTCTTC

v_call: TRBV25-1
d_call: .
clone_size: once
j_call: TRBJ2-2
cdr3_aa: CASSEVGENTGELFF
cdr3_nt: TGTGCCAGCAGTGAGGTGGGGGAGAACACCGGGGAGCTGTTTTTT

v_call: TRBV18
d_call: .
clone_size: .
j_call: TRBJ1-1
cdr3_aa: CASSPNTGNEAFF
cdr3_nt: TGTGCCAGCTCCCCCAATACAGGGAATGAAGCTTTCTTT